The count of the clone carrying this TCR beta chain is one. TCRdb's copy holds only in-frame clones and misses some; the assay was immunoSEQ multiplex PCR. Of about 34,000 clones listed, about 88% are singletons. The data are from a study of control samples from healthy donors and cancer patients. The origin of this receptor is a woman aged 40 to 50 with lung cancer. Sequencing used PBMCs.

The CDR3 nucleotides are TGTGCCAGCAGTCAGACTAGCGGGGGGGCGGGCAATGAGCAGTTCTTC. Translated, it gives CASSQTSGGAGNEQFF. V gene TRBV7-6 combines with J gene TRBJ2-1, with 14 bases aligning to TRBD2. Trimming took 6 bases from V and 6 from J; bases not matched to a gene: 7. Germline CDR1 reads SGHVS; CDR2 reads FNYEAQ. The CDR3 runs to 16 residues.